The next 9 T cell receptor beta chains were all read from a single sample in a study of blood T cells in healthy people across ages (dated by TCRdb to 2014 to 2015). The library was produced with 5' RACE. The reads were generated on an Illumina HiSeq 2500. A second PCR of about 6 to 11 cycles was performed with a sample-barcoded 5' primer and a J-beta primer mix. Using fastp trimming at Q25 and MiXCR clonotype assembly, TCRdb reanalyzed the public sequencing data and kept in-frame beta chains. Under each unique CDR3 protein, matching rows form one entry showing the most common genes and DNA. The sample table records approximately 780,000 distinct CDR3 sequences; 20% to 30% of these occur just once. The top ten clones comprise 3% of the sample. These records were also assigned to another study, of T cells of mothers and their children.

Sample: blood. The receptors come from a boy aged 10-17 years in good health.

The chain joins TRBV9 to TRBJ2-2, with a weak D call TRBD2 (5 bases). CDR1 is SGDLS and CDR2 is YYNGEE in the germline V gene. Trimming pared 5 bases from V and 0 bases from J, leaving 11 bases between. The CDR3 length is 15 residues. CDR3 amino acids: CASSRNGANTGELFF. In DNA, the CDR3 is TGTGCCAGCAGTCGTAACGGGGCGAACACCGGGGAGCTGTTTTTT.

This clonotype showed up just a few times. The gene calls are TRBV10-2 and TRBJ2-1, with TRBD2 identical over 10 bases. The CDR3 totals 15 residues. V trimming: 7 bases; J trimming: 4 bases; junction bases outside the gene matches: 7. Germline CDR1 reads WSHSY; CDR2 reads SAAADI. CDR3 sequence (DNA): TGCGCCAGCATGACCGGGACTAGCGATTACAATGAGCAGTTCTTC. Its protein is CASMTGTSDYNEQFF.

The V gene is TRBV24-1, the J gene TRBJ1-5; 8 bases line up with TRBD1. The CDR3 covers 13 residues. From germline, CDR1 is KGHDR and CDR2 SFDVKD. J gave up 6 bases and V 6 bases, and 3 bases lay outside the gene matches. CDR3 DNA sequence: TGTGCCACCAGTCGGACAGGGTCTCAGCCCCAGCATTTT. Protein product: CATSRTGSQPQHF.

The chain uses TRBV27 and TRBJ1-2; D perhaps matches TRBD1 (5 bases). The CDR3 consists of 13 residues. Deletions cut 4 bases from V and 5 bases from J, with 11 bases between. CDR1 is MNHEY, CDR2 SMNVEV, per germline (reference sequence). CDR3 loop: CASSSSPGYGYTF. CDR3 in DNA: TGTGCCAGCAGTTCAAGCCCAGGGTATGGCTACACCTTC.

The rearrangement uses TRBV6-5 and TRBJ2-5; no clear D gene. With 0 bases removed from V and 2 bases from J, the gap between germline ends came to 10 bases. This CDR3 spans 15 amino acids. CDR1 and CDR2 from the germline V gene are MNHEY and SVGAGI. DNA of the CDR3: TGTGCCAGCAGTTACTCACGGGTTTCTCAAGAGACCCAGTACTTC. Translation: CASSYSRVSQETQYF.

The V gene is TRBV28, the J gene TRBJ1-4; D ambiguous. Trimming pared 3 bases from V and 7 bases from J, leaving 12 bases between. The CDR3 is 14 amino acids. Germline V gene lookup returns CDR1 MDHEN and CDR2 SYDVKM. The CDR3 bases are TGTGCCAGCAGTTTTCGGCCGGTCGGTGAAAAACTGTTTTTT. Protein: CASSFRPVGEKLFF.

This sequence joins TRBV12-3 or TRBV12-4 and TRBJ1-4; D not resolved. Trimming removed 3 bases at V and 6 bases at J, with 14 bases between. The CDR3 length is 15 residues. This CDR3 reads CASSFYSGADEKLFF. For the CDR3, the DNA is TGTGCCAGCAGTTTTTACAGCGGCGCTGATGAAAAACTGTTTTTT.

DNA of the CDR3: TGCAGTGCTAGAGCCATACGACTGGACTATGGCTACACCTTC. Protein: CSARAIRLDYGYTF. The rearrangement uses TRBV20-1 and TRBJ1-2; no clear D gene. CDR1 and CDR2 from the germline V gene are DFQATT and SNEGSKA (reference sequence). V lost 1 base to trimming and J lost 3 bases, with 12 bases between them. There are 14 residues in the CDR3.

The V call is TRBV7-9, the J call TRBJ2-3, with D perhaps TRBD1 (6 bases). V was shortened by 3 bases and J by 5 bases, with 12 bases between the two germline ends. This CDR3 spans 14 amino acids. Germline CDR1 SEHNR, CDR2 FQNEAQ (reference sequence). CDR3 bases: TGTGCCAGCAGCTTCCAAGGGGGTAGAGATACGCAGTATTTT. It yields the protein CASSFQGGRDTQYF.